Listed below are T cell receptor beta chains from one sample, sequenced in a study of long-term antiretroviral therapy in people with HIV. Assay used: immunoSEQ multiplex PCR; TCRdb lists only in-frame clones, some missing. The sample has some 47,000 clones, about 95% seen once. Sequencing used unsorted PBMCs, obtained 3.7 years after starting antiretroviral therapy. These receptors were obtained from a woman in her forties or fifties with HIV. Both conserved end residues are part of each CDR3. Clone size appears in some rows only: once, few, many, or a class for an expanded clone.

15,NA,TRBJ1-4,TRBV7-2,CASSRTGVTNEKLFF
16,NA,TRBJ2-6,TRBV7-2,CASSWAGASGANVLTF
14,NA,TRBJ2-1,TRBV7-6,CASTGPPLYNEQFF
14,NA,TRBJ2-5,TRBV6-5,CASSFSAAQETQYF
14,NA,TRBJ2-1,TRBV23-1,CASSPGAVGNEQFF
13,NA,TRBJ1-3,TRBV19,CASKGRAGNTIYF
17,NA,TRBJ2-1,TRBV19,CASSIIAGGANYNEQFF
15,NA,TRBJ2-1,TRBV6-1,CASSEEKDAYNEQFF
16,NA,TRBJ2-6,TRBV19,CASSIGTGGAGNVLTF
16,NA,TRBJ1-4,TRBV29-1,CSVAGTGGATNEKLFF
16,NA,TRBJ1-3,TRBV4-1,CASSQSQGGAGNTIYF
15,NA,TRBJ2-5,TRBV5-1,CASSLEQGASETQYF
18,NA,TRBJ1-2,TRBV18,CASSLPNSGMGRIYGYTF
17,NA,TRBJ2-5,TRBV2,CASSESPPGLAGETQYF
13,NA,TRBJ1-1,TRBV11-2,CASSLGKRTEAFF
15,NA,TRBJ2-5,TRBV7-9,CASSLGHSGEETQYF
13,NA,TRBJ1-6,TRBV7-3,CASSLGGGYPLHF
13,NA,TRBJ1-1,TRBV27,CASAPGLGTEAFF
16,NA,TRBJ1-1,TRBV4-1,CASSQDPGAGNTEAFF
14,NA,TRBJ1-2,TRBV6-5,CASRSQGRAYGYTF
16,NA,TRBJ2-1,TRBV10-3,CAIKGQGTISYNEQFF
12,NA,TRBJ1-1,TRBV30,CAWSVRDTEAFF
15,NA,TRBJ2-3,TRBV30,CAWIGTGAPTDTQYF
14,NA,TRBJ1-3,TRBV30,CALETGGSGNTIYF
19,NA,TRBJ1-2,TRBV4-1,CASSQGGGQGLWFSYGYTF
13,NA,TRBJ1-6,TRBV7-9,CASSPDPGSPLHF
20,NA,TRBJ2-1,TRBV7-6,CASSSDSPGLAGGYLNEQFF
15,NA,TRBJ1-1,TRBV7-3,CASSLTRDRRNEAFF
15,NA,TRBJ2-7,TRBV4-1,CASSQDQADRYEQYF
14,NA,TRBJ1-6,TRBV25-1,CASSEFQGASPLHF
16,once,TRBJ2-5,TRBV9,CASSPHRASGGETQYF
11,NA,TRBJ2-5,TRBV6-6,CASSWQETQYF
14,NA,TRBJ2-7,TRBV29-1,CSVSRTGNYHEQYF
15,NA,TRBJ2-5,TRBV6-6,CASSYGGWGQETQYF
15,NA,TRBJ2-7,TRBV6-5,CASSQQQGVLYEQYF
15,NA,TRBJ1-2,TRBV7-8,CASSLTSRQGKGYTF
15,NA,TRBJ2-7,TRBV5-1,CASSLAGLPSYEQYF
14,NA,TRBJ1-4,TRBV5-1,CASSLQLTNEKLFF
17,NA,TRBJ2-2,TRBV18,CASSPLSQRQWTRELFF
15,NA,TRBJ1-2,TRBV5-1,CASSSGPPGSRGYTF
14,NA,TRBJ2-2,TRBV29-1,CSASPQALTGELFF
14,NA,TRBJ1-6,TRBV30,CAWTRGQGNSPLHF
15,NA,TRBJ2-3,TRBV5-1,CASSLEGVGSDTQYF
15,NA,TRBJ2-6,TRBV7-9,CASSLQVSGANVLTF
13,NA,TRBJ2-6,TRBV5-6,CASSFTGANVLTF